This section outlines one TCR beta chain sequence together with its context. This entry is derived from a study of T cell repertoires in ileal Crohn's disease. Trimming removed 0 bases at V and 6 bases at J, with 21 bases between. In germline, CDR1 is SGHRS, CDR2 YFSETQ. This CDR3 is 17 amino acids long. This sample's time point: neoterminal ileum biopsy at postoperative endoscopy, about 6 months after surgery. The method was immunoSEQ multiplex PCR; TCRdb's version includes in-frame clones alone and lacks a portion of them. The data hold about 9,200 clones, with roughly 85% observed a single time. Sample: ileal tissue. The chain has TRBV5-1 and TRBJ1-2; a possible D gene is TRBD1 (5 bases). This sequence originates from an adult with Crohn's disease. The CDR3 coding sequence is TGCGCCAGCAGCTTGGACTTAAACAGGAGGGGCCAGGATGGCTACACCTTC. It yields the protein CASSLDLNRRGQDGYTF.